The present TCR beta chain was sequenced within a study of early T cells in non-severe SARS-CoV-2 infection. Study as a whole: RNA in bulk from unsorted whole blood was sequenced, and chains were unpaired. Study-level findings and limits: Private and CD4 specificities were missed by VDJdb matching, which favored anti-spike CD8 responses.

The CDR3 loop spans 16 amino acids. J gave up 3 bases and V 3 bases, and 9 bases lay outside the gene matches. The V gene's germline CDR1 is SGHRS and CDR2 YFSETQ. Unique molecular identifiers were affixed to single, distinct cDNA molecules. Each CDR3 protein gets one entry after TCRdb re-called the 5' RACE reads with MiXCR. Here the sample spans 60,000 or so distinct CDR3 sequences, roughly an eighth being singletons. Details on this clonotype: Its antigen is undetermined.

This chain connects TRBV5-1 to TRBJ2-3, with 8 bases identical to TRBD1. The TCR originated in an adult who was a healthcare worker with PCR-confirmed SARS-CoV-2 infection or an uninfected control (not recorded which). The sample comprised whole blood. The CDR3 nucleotides read TGCGCCAGCAGCTCAACCGGGACAGGATTTACAGATACGCAGTATTTT. This translates into CASSSTGTGFTDTQYF.